A single TCR beta chain is shown here with its context. This entry comes from a study of blood T cells in healthy people across ages. Combining a sample-barcoded 5' primer with a J-beta primer mix, a second PCR ran for roughly 6 to 11 cycles. TCRdb reanalysed the 5' RACE reads using MiXCR and keeps one entry per CDR3 protein. The sample lists around 1,000,000 distinct CDR3 sequences; approximately 38% were seen once. The sample was blood. This clonotype was obtained from a man in his late teens or twenties in good health.

Written as DNA, the CDR3 is TGTGCCAGCAGCGTAAGTCCTAGCAGACAAGAGACCCAGTACTTC. It translates to CASSVSPSRQETQYF. This sequence joins TRBV9 and TRBJ2-5; D possibly corresponds to TRBD2 (5 bases). Germline V gives CDR1 SGDLS, CDR2 YYNGEE. This CDR3 is built from 15 residues. The V end lost 1 base, the J end lost 2 bases, and 12 bases lay between the germline ends. Drawing the rest from reference TRBV9 and TRBJ2-5, the complete variable domain is DSGVTQTPKHLITATGQRVTLRCSPRSGDLSVYWYQQSLDQGLQFLIQYYNGEERAKGNILERFSAQQFPDLHSELNLSSLELGDSALYFCASSVSPSRQETQYFGPGTRLLVL.